The 24 T cell receptor beta chains below all came from one sample that was sequenced in a study of blood T cell repertoires in COVID-19. Clones were sequenced by immunoSEQ multiplex PCR, and TCRdb holds only the in-frame ones, with some missing. The sample lists 140,000 to 150,000 clones, approximately 80% occurring once. Specimen: peripheral blood. These TCRs come from a woman between 45 and 60 years old with acute or convalescent COVID-19.

The rearrangement uses TRBV28 and TRBJ1-5; D may be TRBD1 (6 bases). Trimming stripped 5 bases from V and 1 base from J, with 18 bases between. CDR3 size: 17 residues. Germline CDR1 reads MDHEN; CDR2 reads SYDVKM. The DNA for the CDR3 is TGTGCCAGCAGTCCGTCGAGGGGGTTAGGGAGCAATCAGCCCCAGCATTTT. As protein: CASSPSRGLGSNQPQHF. Full variable domain (missing parts from reference TRBV28 and TRBJ1-5): DVKVTQSSRYLVKRTGEKVFLECVQDMDHENMFWYRQDPGLGLRLIYFSYDVKMKEKGDIPEGYSVSREKKERFSLILESASTNQTSMYLCASSPSRGLGSNQPQHFGDGTRLSIL.

In its sample, this clone was seen a few times. V gene TRBV9 combines with J gene TRBJ2-1, with TRBD2 identical over 8 bases. J lost 12 bases, V lost 6 bases, and 14 bases had no gene match. The length of the CDR3 is 14 residues. CDR1 is SGDLS and CDR2 is YYNGEE in the germline V gene. The chain's CDR3 is CASTKEERGFRQFF. Written as DNA, the CDR3 is TGTGCCAGCACCAAAGAAGAGCGGGGGTTCCGGCAGTTCTTC.

There are a few counts of this clone. The chain couples TRBV19 to TRBJ2-3; TRBD1 matches at 8 bases. Per germline, CDR1 LNHDA and CDR2 SQIVND (reference sequence). The CDR3 consists of 15 residues. Unmatched junction bases numbered 6, after V lost 4 bases and J lost 3 bases. The CDR3 sequence: CASSKDRGETDTQYF. CDR3 coding DNA: TGTGCCAGTAGTAAAGACAGGGGAGAGACAGATACGCAGTATTTT.

The chain uses TRBV9 and TRBJ2-2, with 8 bases matching TRBD2. This CDR3 is 17 amino acids long. Germline loops: CDR1 SGDLS, CDR2 YYNGEE. Trimming cost V 0 bases and J 0 bases; bases outside gene matches: 4. CDR3 DNA: TGTGCCAGCAGCGTAGCGGGGGGGGCCACGAACACCGGGGAGCTGTTTTTT. Its protein is CASSVAGGATNTGELFF.

The chain combines TRBV7-2 with TRBJ1-6; 9 bases map to TRBD1. V lost 3 bases to trimming and J lost 5 bases; unmatched junction nucleotides: 2. The germline gives CDR1 SGHTA, CDR2 FQGNSA. CDR3 size: 15 residues. Here the CDR3 reads CASSFGQGNNSPLHF. The CDR3 DNA sequence: TGTGCCAGCAGCTTCGGACAGGGGAATAATTCACCCCTCCACTTT. Variable domain in full (rest from reference TRBV7-2 and TRBJ1-6): GAGVSQSPSNKVTEKGKDVELRCDPISGHTALYWYRQSLGQGLEFLIYFQGNSAPDKSGLPSDRFSAERTGGSVSTLTIQRTQQEDSAVYLCASSFGQGNNSPLHFGNGTRLTVT.

CDR3 loop: CSASPPGLAGAYNEQFF. DNA of the CDR3: TGCAGTGCTAGTCCCCCTGGACTAGCGGGGGCCTACAATGAGCAGTTCTTC. The chain is built from TRBV20-1 and TRBJ2-1; TRBD2 agrees at 13 bases. The CDR3 consists of 17 residues. Losses at the gene ends were 3 bases for V and 2 bases for J; bases not matched to a gene: 7. From germline, CDR1 is DFQATT and CDR2 SNEGSKA (reference sequence).

The chain employs TRBV4-1 and TRBJ2-2, with a tentative D call TRBD2 (5 bases). The CDR3 contains 17 residues. Germline V lookup: CDR1 MGHRA, CDR2 YSYEKL. Deletions cut 0 bases from V and 0 bases from J, with 11 bases between. DNA of the CDR3: TGCGCCAGCAGCCAAGATACGGGATACGCGAACACCGGGGAGCTGTTTTTT. Translation gives CASSQDTGYANTGELFF.

The gene calls are TRBV3-1 (or the pseudogene TRBV3-2) and TRBJ1-5; maybe TRBD1 (5 bases). This CDR3 comprises 16 residues. Germline CDR1 and CDR2: LGHDT and YNNKEL (reference sequence). With 1 base removed from V and 0 bases from J, the gap between germline ends came to 10 bases. CDR3 region: CASSQAGWNSNQPQHF. CDR3 bases: TGTGCCAGCAGCCAAGCAGGGTGGAATAGCAATCAGCCCCAGCATTTT.

The V gene is TRBV6-6, the J gene TRBJ1-4; 8 bases line up with TRBD1. The CDR3 covers 16 residues. Germline CDR1 and CDR2: MNHNY and SVGAGI (reference sequence). J was trimmed by 1 base and V by 6 bases; bases with no gene match: 7. The CDR3 DNA reads TGTGCCAGCAGACGCGGACAGGGAGTAACTAATGAAAAACTGTTTTTT. Its translation: CASRRGQGVTNEKLFF.

This clone has more than one count but fewer than ten. This chain connects TRBV9 to TRBJ1-1; D gene uncertain. V lost 0 bases and J lost 0, with 9 bases in between. The V gene's germline CDR1 is SGDLS and CDR2 YYNGEE. CDR3 length: 15 residues. CDR3 bases: TGTGCCAGCAGCGTAGGAGGCAGTATGAACACTGAAGCTTTCTTT. It specifies CASSVGGSMNTEAFF.

This clone was counted once. This rearrangement joins TRBV19 to TRBJ1-5, with 7 bases lining up with TRBD1. Trimming cost V 3 bases and J 3 bases; bases outside gene matches: 2. The CDR3 runs to 14 residues. Germline CDR1 is LNHDA and CDR2 is SQIVND (reference sequence). The CDR3 DNA is TGTGCCAGTAGTATCGGGACAGTCAATCAGCCCCAGCATTTT. This codes for CASSIGTVNQPQHF.

The genes are TRBV29-1 and TRBJ1-1, with a weak D call TRBD1 (5 bases). Between the trimmed V and J ends, which lost 6 bases and 3 bases, there was a span of 8 bases. Germline loops: CDR1 SQVTM, CDR2 ANQGSEA. The CDR3 has 11 amino acids. The CDR3 region is CSVTVYTEAFF. The CDR3 region has the DNA TGCAGCGTGACAGTTTACACTGAAGCTTTCTTT.

This sequence joins TRBV11-1 and TRBJ1-2; TRBD1 agrees at 7 bases. This CDR3 contains 14 residues. Germline V lookup: CDR1 SGHAT, CDR2 FQDESV (reference sequence). The trim removed 2 bases at V and 8 bases at J, leaving 8 bases unmatched. CDR3 sequence: CASSLFSGGPGYTF. The CDR3 nucleotides read TGTGCCAGCAGCTTATTCTCAGGGGGGCCCGGCTACACCTTC.

This clone was recorded a few times. This rearrangement joins TRBV7-2 to TRBJ1-1; unclear D gene. The germline V gene encodes CDR1 SGHTA and CDR2 FQGNSA. This CDR3 is 13 amino acids long. V lost 4 bases and J lost 8, with 14 bases in between. CDR3 region: CASSSYGDREAFF. The CDR3, as DNA: TGTGCCAGCAGCTCTTACGGGGATAGAGAAGCTTTCTTT.

V gene TRBV11-2 combines with J gene TRBJ2-1, with D perhaps matching TRBD1 (5 bases). The ends were cut back, 5 bases at V and 7 bases at J, with 12 bases in the middle. The CDR3 runs to 13 residues. The germline CDR1 and CDR2 sequences are SGHAT and FQNNGV. In DNA, the CDR3 is TGTGCCAGCAGCCTCACGCAGGGAAATGAGCAGTTCTTC. Residues: CASSLTQGNEQFF.

This clone was seen only once. The chain employs TRBV28 and TRBJ1-2, with 7 bases identical to TRBD1. This CDR3 spans 14 amino acids. CDR1 is MDHEN, CDR2 SYDVKM, per germline. V was pared by 6 bases and J by 6 bases, with 10 bases of the junction left unmatched. CDR3 DNA sequence: TGTGCCAGCAGCCTAGGGGGCAGGTTGAATGGCTACACCTTC. It codes for CASSLGGRLNGYTF.

V gene TRBV6-6 combines with J gene TRBJ1-2; D is undetermined. The germline V gene encodes CDR1 MNHNY and CDR2 SVGAGI (reference sequence). The CDR3 is 12 amino acids. V lost 8 bases and J lost 4, with 11 bases in between. CDR3 in amino acids: CASSEKVYGYTF. The CDR3, as DNA: TGTGCCAGCTCGGAGAAGGTCTATGGCTACACCTTC.

This clone was seen a handful of times. This chain uses TRBV5-1 with TRBJ2-1, with TRBD2 matching over 9 bases. J lost 5 bases, V lost 0 bases, and 6 bases had no gene match. This CDR3 contains 16 residues. Germline CDR1 is SGHRS and CDR2 is YFSETQ. The DNA of the CDR3 is TGCGCCAGCAGCTTGGAAGGTGCGGGGGGGAACAATGAGCAGTTCTTC. Amino acids: CASSLEGAGGNNEQFF.

The chain employs TRBV2 and TRBJ2-1, with D unresolved. V lost 5 bases to trimming and J lost 5 bases, with 13 bases between them. The CDR3 has 14 amino acids. Germline V gene sequence: CDR1 SNHLY, CDR2 FYNNEI. CDR3 protein: CASSTEASHNEQFF. For the CDR3, the DNA is TGTGCCAGCAGTACAGAAGCTTCCCACAATGAGCAGTTCTTC.

The chain recombines TRBV9 with TRBJ1-4, with 7 bases identical to TRBD1. The CDR3 spans 16 residues. From germline, CDR1 is SGDLS and CDR2 YYNGEE. Trimming at V came to 0 bases and at J to 6 bases, leaving 8 bases not matched to a gene. The CDR3 is CASSVEGGRGHEKLFF. The CDR3 DNA reads as TGTGCCAGCAGCGTAGAAGGGGGCCGGGGGCATGAAAAACTGTTTTTT.

The chain is built from TRBV5-1 and TRBJ1-2, with no clear D. This CDR3 comprises 16 residues. V gave up 4 bases and J gave up 0 bases, with 16 bases separating them. In germline, CDR1 is SGHRS, CDR2 YFSETQ. Here the CDR3 DNA reads TGCGCCAGCAGCCTCGGGGAGCTTCACCCTAACTATGGCTACACCTTC. Protein: CASSLGELHPNYGYTF.

The chain joins TRBV9 to TRBJ2-7; TRBD1 aligns across 7 bases. Germline trimming cut 3 bases from V and 2 bases from J; bases unmatched to any gene: 11. CDR3 length equals 16 residues. Germline V gene sequence: CDR1 SGDLS, CDR2 YYNGEE. CDR3 amino acids: CASSATTGHHPYEQYF. In DNA form, the CDR3 reads TGTGCCAGCAGCGCTACGACAGGGCATCACCCCTACGAGCAGTACTTC.

The chain combines TRBV9 with TRBJ2-1; 10 bases agree with TRBD1. This CDR3 region has 14 residues. V shed 0 bases and J 8 bases; nucleotides not matched to a gene: 2. In germline, CDR1 is SGDLS, CDR2 YYNGEE. The CDR3 DNA follows: TGTGCCAGCAGCGTAGCCGGGACAGGGGATGAGCAGTTCTTC. This codes for CASSVAGTGDEQFF. Drawing the rest from reference TRBV9 and TRBJ2-1, the complete variable domain is DSGVTQTPKHLITATGQRVTLRCSPRSGDLSVYWYQQSLDQGLQFLIQYYNGEERAKGNILERFSAQQFPDLHSELNLSSLELGDSALYFCASSVAGTGDEQFFGPGTRLTVL.

V and J are TRBV28 and TRBJ1-5; D remains unclear. Germline V gene sequence: CDR1 MDHEN, CDR2 SYDVKM. The germline V and J ends were trimmed by 7 bases and 5 bases, with 15 bases remaining between them. The CDR3 sequence is 14 residues long. This chain's CDR3 is CASTSEVGDQPQHF. In DNA, the CDR3 is TGTGCCAGCACCTCTGAAGTAGGAGATCAGCCCCAGCATTTT. The whole variable domain, remainder taken from reference TRBV28 and TRBJ1-5, is DVKVTQSSRYLVKRTGEKVFLECVQDMDHENMFWYRQDPGLGLRLIYFSYDVKMKEKGDIPEGYSVSREKKERFSLILESASTNQTSMYLCASTSEVGDQPQHFGDGTRLSIL.